This TCR beta chain was identified during a study of CD8 T cells in ankylosing spondylitis. Study-level findings and limits: Researchers report that disease-linked clones proved CD8+ and relatively rare in peripheral blood. Disease-linked clones reportedly showed significant enrichment in matched ankylosing spondylitis synovial fluid. There was a TCR beta motif, made of several highly homologous variants, that appeared characteristic of ankylosing spondylitis blood.

This clonotype occurred many times. Its matching antigen is unknown. In TCRdb, the 5' RACE reads were re-called with MiXCR into one record per CDR3 protein. The sample carries over 150,000 distinct CDR3 sequences, roughly 18% recorded once. The CDR3 runs 13 residues. Germline V gene data show CDR1 as SQVTM and CDR2 as ANQGSEA. V dropped 3 bases and J dropped 0 bases, with 9 bases sitting between them. This receptor was identified in a male donor under 30 with ankylosing spondylitis or in good health (not recorded which). V gene TRBV29-1 combines with J gene TRBJ2-7; D may be TRBD1 or TRBD2 (5 bases each). Sequencing used blood, either unsorted or a sorted T cell fraction (not recorded which). CDR3 residues: CSVDSGTSYEQYF. The CDR3 nucleotides read TGCAGCGTTGATTCAGGGACCTCCTACGAGCAGTACTTC.